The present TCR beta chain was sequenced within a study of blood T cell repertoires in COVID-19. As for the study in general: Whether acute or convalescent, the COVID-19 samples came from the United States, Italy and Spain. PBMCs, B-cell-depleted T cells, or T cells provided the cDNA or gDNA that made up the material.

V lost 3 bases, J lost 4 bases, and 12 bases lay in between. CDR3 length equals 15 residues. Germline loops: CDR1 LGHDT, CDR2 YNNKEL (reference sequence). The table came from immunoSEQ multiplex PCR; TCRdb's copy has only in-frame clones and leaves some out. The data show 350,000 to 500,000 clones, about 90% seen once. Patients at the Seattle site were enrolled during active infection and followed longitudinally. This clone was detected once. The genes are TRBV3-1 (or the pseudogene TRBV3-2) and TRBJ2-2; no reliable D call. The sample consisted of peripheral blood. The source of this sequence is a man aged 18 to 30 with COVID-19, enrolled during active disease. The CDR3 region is CASSHSNYLTGELFF. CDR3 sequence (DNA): TGTGCCAGCAGCCACTCCAACTACCTCACCGGGGAGCTGTTTTTT.